The rows below give T cell receptor beta chains drawn from one sample of a study of blood T cell repertoires in COVID-19. Some clones are missing from TCRdb's copy, which holds only in-frame ones; the method was immunoSEQ multiplex PCR. The sample has roughly 300,000 clones; just over 85% are singletons. The sequenced sample consisted of PBMCs or T cells enriched from blood (not recorded which). The receptors shown here come from a woman between 18 and 30 years old who had recovered from COVID-19. Both conserved end residues are trimmed from each CDR3. The D gene is left open where the match is weak.

TRBV9,TRBD1,ASSVTGDWLNEQY
TRBV5-1,NA,ASSLQAGVNYGYT
TRBV24-1,TRBD2,ATSDPGGAGETQY
TRBV7-2,NA,ASSFQPLRDTEAF
TRBV5-4,TRBD1,ASSFGQDRTEAF
TRBV7-2,NA,ASSPGSGTLYQPQH
TRBV7-7,TRBD2,ASSPTSGIYNEQF
TRBV10-3,NA,AISPQGKTYGYT
TRBV25-1,TRBD1,ASGDLGQGVFTLH
TRBV5-5,NA,ASSLVHGSIGGYT
TRBV6-5,NA,ASSPGRDGYT
TRBV25-1,NA,ASSETGGAYGYT
TRBV5-6,TRBD1,ASSWTGGRSPLH
TRBV5-5,NA,ASSLGGPSNTEAF
TRBV6-5,TRBD1,ASSLQGALNQPQH
TRBV6-6,TRBD2,ASSRVGTSGAYEQY
TRBV11-2,NA,ASSERPGLTNEKLF
TRBV2,TRBD1,ASSGQGLGGNQPQH